This T cell receptor (beta chain) emerged from a study of cytomegalovirus exposure and HLA in healthy donors. Whole-study results and caveats: Cytomegalovirus-associated status was assigned to 164 TCR beta chains. Near-uniform donor sequencing depth was presumed by presence/absence analyses.

The table lists this clone with a few counts. Its antigen is not known. The primer mix had 60 Vbeta and 13 Jbeta primers. Per the original data handling: In a later analysis, the count reached 75 million to 90 million unique TCR beta chains, with 8.5 million to 14 million shared. TCRdb's copy holds only in-frame clones and misses some; the assay was immunoSEQ multiplex PCR. The V and J calls and clone size are taken from that table; D and trimming were inferred from the DNA. The sample includes roughly 100,000 clones, more than 65% of them seen just once. Sequenced material: PBMCs. The TCR sequence derives from a man aged 25 to 40 in good health and CMV-seronegative.

The CDR3 DNA follows: TGTGCCAGCAGCGTAGACAGGGGCGGCACAGATACGCAGTATTTT. Translation gives CASSVDRGGTDTQYF. V and J are TRBV9 and TRBJ2-3; 7 bases fit TRBD1. Per the germline V gene, CDR1 is SGDLS and CDR2 is YYNGEE. The V segment lost 0 bases and the J segment 1 base; nucleotides outside the gene matches: 2. The CDR3 has 15 residues.